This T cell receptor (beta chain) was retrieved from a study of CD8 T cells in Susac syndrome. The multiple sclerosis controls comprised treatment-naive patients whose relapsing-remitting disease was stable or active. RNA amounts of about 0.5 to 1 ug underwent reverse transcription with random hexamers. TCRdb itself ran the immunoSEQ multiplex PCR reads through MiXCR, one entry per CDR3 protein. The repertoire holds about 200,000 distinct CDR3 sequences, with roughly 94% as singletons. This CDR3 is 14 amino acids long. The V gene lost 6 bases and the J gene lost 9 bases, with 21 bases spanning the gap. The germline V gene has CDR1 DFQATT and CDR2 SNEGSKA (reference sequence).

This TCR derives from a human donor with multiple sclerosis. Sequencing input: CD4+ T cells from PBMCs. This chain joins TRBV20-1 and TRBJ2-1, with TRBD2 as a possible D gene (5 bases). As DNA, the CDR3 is TGCAGTGCGCCCAGACTAATAGAATCGGGTGAGCAGTTCTTC. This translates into CSAPRLIESGEQFF.